A selection of T cell receptor beta chains follows, all from one sample in a study of T-cell reconstitution after alpha-beta-depleted transplantation in children. TCRdb recomputed calls from the PCR reads with MiXCR, one row per CDR3 protein. The sample lists around 700,000 distinct CDR3 sequences; about 12% were seen once. The starting material was PBMCs, obtained before TCRalphabeta/CD19-depleted stem cell transplant. Receptor source: a girl aged 2-10 years with congenital amegakaryocytic thrombocytopenia, due to receive a stem cell transplant. CDR3s include the opening cysteine and the closing phenylalanine or tryptophan. A D gene is named only where the DNA matches it firmly. Clone size is not always given. Where it is, it says once, few, many or a class for expanded clones.

cdr3_aa: CASSLLAGAEQYF
cdr3_nt: TGTGCCAGCAGTCTACTAGCGGGAGCCGAGCAGTACTTC
v_call: TRBV12-3/TRBV12-4
clone_size: NA
j_call: TRBJ2-7
d_call: TRBD2

cdr3_aa: CASLQDSGNTIYF
cdr3_nt: TGTGCCAGTCTTCAAGACTCTGGAAACACCATATATTTT
v_call: TRBV12-3/TRBV12-4
clone_size: many
j_call: TRBJ1-3
d_call: NA

cdr3_aa: CASSLQGISNQPQHF
cdr3_nt: TGTGCCAGCAGCCTACAGGGTATAAGCAATCAGCCCCAGCATTTT
v_call: TRBV11-2
clone_size: NA
j_call: TRBJ1-5
d_call: NA

cdr3_aa: CASSELMSSYEQYF
cdr3_nt: TGTGCCAGCAGTGAATTGATGTCTTCCTACGAGCAGTACTTC
v_call: TRBV6-1
clone_size: few
j_call: TRBJ2-7
d_call: NA

cdr3_aa: CASSFLAGGDFTDTQYF
cdr3_nt: TGTGCCAGCAGTTTTCTCGCGGGAGGCGACTTCACAGATACGCAGTATTTT
v_call: TRBV12-3/TRBV12-4
clone_size: few
j_call: TRBJ2-3
d_call: TRBD2

cdr3_aa: CSARPQGRTGPQHF
cdr3_nt: TGCAGTGCTAGGCCCCAGGGGCGGACGGGTCCCCAGCATTTT
v_call: TRBV20-1
clone_size: NA
j_call: TRBJ1-5
d_call: NA

cdr3_aa: CASSGSAGYEQYF
cdr3_nt: TGTGCCAGCAGTGGTTCAGCGGGCTACGAGCAGTACTTC
v_call: TRBV6-1
clone_size: NA
j_call: TRBJ2-7
d_call: NA

cdr3_aa: CASGLYGVVGDSDDEQFF
cdr3_nt: TGCGCCAGCGGTCTATATGGGGTGGTGGGGGATTCTGATGATGAGCAGTTCTTC
v_call: TRBV4-1
clone_size: few
j_call: TRBJ2-1
d_call: NA

cdr3_aa: CASSYPGKTGELFF
cdr3_nt: TGCGCCAGCAGCTACCCAGGGAAAACCGGGGAGCTGTTTTTT
v_call: TRBV4-1
clone_size: NA
j_call: TRBJ2-2
d_call: NA

cdr3_aa: CASSLSRTSGFTSTDTQYF
cdr3_nt: TGCGCCAGCAGCTTGAGTCGGACTAGCGGCTTTACTAGCACAGATACGCAGTATTTT
v_call: TRBV5-1
clone_size: NA
j_call: TRBJ2-3
d_call: TRBD2

cdr3_aa: CATSGDRVVKQYF
cdr3_nt: TGTGCCACCAGTGGCGACAGGGTCGTCAAGCAGTACTTC
v_call: TRBV15
clone_size: many
j_call: TRBJ2-7
d_call: TRBD1

cdr3_aa: CSAYRDPSWGEQFF
cdr3_nt: TGCAGTGCTTATAGGGACCCCTCATGGGGTGAGCAGTTCTTC
v_call: TRBV20-1
clone_size: many
j_call: TRBJ2-1
d_call: NA

cdr3_aa: CASSLDFGSYEQYF
cdr3_nt: TGTGCCAGCAGCTTAGATTTCGGGTCCTACGAGCAGTACTTC
v_call: TRBV11-2
clone_size: many
j_call: TRBJ2-7
d_call: NA